The present T cell receptor beta chain was sequenced within a study of T cell repertoires in cytomegalovirus infection. This clonotype was seen a handful of times. Its target is not known. Each CDR3 protein is one row after TCRdb ran MiXCR on the reads. This table has 450,000 to 650,000 distinct CDR3 sequences, about 39% appearing once. The CDR3 covers 13 residues. V was pared by 6 bases and J by 0 bases, with 8 bases between. The sequencing used cultured PBMCs, collected from culture after CMV antigen stimulation. The gene calls are TRBV12-3 or TRBV12-4 and TRBJ1-1; D unclear. The sequence was collected from a human donor in good health (CMV status not recorded). Some clones in this sample may be carry-over from other donors' samples. The CDR3 DNA follows: TGTGCCAGCAGACACAGAGTGAACACTGAAGCTTTCTTT. Its protein is CASRHRVNTEAFF.